This is a list of T cell receptor beta chains from one sample in a study of blood T cells in healthy people across ages. MiXCR, run by TCRdb on the 5' RACE reads, gives a single entry per CDR3 protein. The data show around 800,000 distinct CDR3 sequences, roughly 25% seen once. These sequences were also reported in another study, on T cells of mothers and their children.

Sequencing was carried out using blood. Receptor source: a boy younger than 18 in good health. Both conserved end residues are part of each CDR3. Fields, in order: D gene, V gene, clone size, J gene, CDR3 DNA, CDR3 protein. The D gene is left open where the match is weak. Expanded clones get a size class; other rows say once, few or many, or leave the size out.

.	TRBV19	.	TRBJ1-6	TGTGCCAGTAGGACAGGCTTTGGGGAATTTAATTCACCCCTCCACTTT	CASRTGFGEFNSPLHF
.	TRBV11-2	few	TRBJ2-1	TGTGCCAGCAGCTTATTACAGGCCTACAATGAGCAGTTCTTC	CASSLLQAYNEQFF
.	TRBV3-1	.	TRBJ2-5	TGTGCCAGCAGCCCGCCGGGGAGATCACAAGAGACCCAGTACTTC	CASSPPGRSQETQYF
.	TRBV29-1	.	TRBJ2-4	TGCAGCGTTGAAGGGGACTCGGGCATTCAGTACTTC	CSVEGDSGIQYF
TRBD2	TRBV6-5	.	TRBJ2-2	TGTGCCAGCAGACCGGGAGGGGAAACCGGGGAGCTGTTTTTT	CASRPGGETGELFF
.	TRBV11-2	.	TRBJ1-2	TGTGCCAGCAGCTTAGCATTTCAAGGATATGGCTACACCTTC	CASSLAFQGYGYTF
TRBD1	TRBV7-3	many	TRBJ2-7	TGTGCCAGCAGTTTCGCCAGGGGGCAGGTGCCGTACTTC	CASSFARGQVPYF
.	TRBV9	.	TRBJ2-2	TGTGCCAGCAGCGTAGGGAGGGGACCCAACACCGGGGAGCTGTTTTTT	CASSVGRGPNTGELFF
.	TRBV12-3/TRBV12-4	many	TRBJ1-1	TGTGCCAGCAGTGTGTGGGAGAACACTGAAGCTTTCTTT	CASSVWENTEAFF
TRBD1	TRBV7-6	few	TRBJ2-2	TGTGCCAGCAGCTTAGACAGGGGGCTGTCCGGGGAGCTGTTTTTT	CASSLDRGLSGELFF
.	TRBV12-3/TRBV12-4	few	TRBJ2-5	TGTGCCAGCACCTCTCTGGCCCAAGAGACCCAGTACTTC	CASTSLAQETQYF
TRBD1	TRBV7-9	.	TRBJ2-3	TGTGCCAGCAGCTTTTGGGACAGGGTCACAGATACGCAGTATTTT	CASSFWDRVTDTQYF
.	TRBV21-1	.	TRBJ2-7	TGTGCCAGCAGCGCCCGGGACACCGGCTCCTACGAGCAGTACTTC	CASSARDTGSYEQYF
.	TRBV29-1	once	TRBJ2-5	TGCAGTGTTGAAGATCCCGCACAGCCCTGGGAGACCCAGTACTTC	CSVEDPAQPWETQYF
TRBD1	TRBV20-1	few	TRBJ1-5	TGCAGTGCTAGAGATCTCAGGGGGGTTGATCAGCCCCAGCATTTT	CSARDLRGVDQPQHF
TRBD2	TRBV24-1	.	TRBJ2-1	TGTGCCACCAGTGAAAGTAGCGGGGGGGCCAATGAGCAGTTCTTC	CATSESSGGANEQFF
TRBD1	TRBV9	.	TRBJ1-3	TGTGCCAGCAGCGGACGACAGGGATCACCAAACACCATATATTTT	CASSGRQGSPNTIYF
.	TRBV20-1	few	TRBJ2-3	TGCAGTGCTAGAGTTGGAATAAGGGATACGCAGTATTTT	CSARVGIRDTQYF
TRBD2	TRBV25-1	.	TRBJ2-5	TGTGCCAGCAGTGAAGAGCGGGGGCCGCCTTTCGGCCAGTACTTC	CASSEERGPPFGQYF
.	TRBV6-5	few	TRBJ2-7	TGTGCCAGCAGTTACTCTCCCGGCAAAGGGCAGTACTTC	CASSYSPGKGQYF
.	TRBV15	few	TRBJ1-5	TGTGCCACCAGCCCGGAAGACTATAGCAATCAGCCCCAGCATTTT	CATSPEDYSNQPQHF
.	TRBV12-3/TRBV12-4	few	TRBJ2-3	TGTGCCAGCAGGTTATTTGGCGGCACAGATACGCAGTATTTT	CASRLFGGTDTQYF
.	TRBV5-1	.	TRBJ2-4	TGCGCCAGCAGCTCGGGGACACAGCTAAACATTGAGTACTTC	CASSSGTQLNIEYF
TRBD2	TRBV6-6	.	TRBJ2-3	TGTGCCAGCAGAGACCTAGCGGGGGGAACAGATACGCAGTATTTT	CASRDLAGGTDTQYF
TRBD2	TRBV9	few	TRBJ2-1	TGTGCCAGCAGCGTAGTAAGCGGGGGTGTGTCCTACAATGAGCAGTTCTTC	CASSVVSGGVSYNEQFF
.	TRBV7-2	few	TRBJ2-4	TGTGCCAGCAGCTGGGTACCGGGAAGCATTCAGTACTTC	CASSWVPGSIQYF
TRBD2	TRBV12-3/TRBV12-4	few	TRBJ2-1	TGTGCCAGCAGTTTATCCCGGGCACTAGCGGGGGCAAGTGAGCAGTTCTTC	CASSLSRALAGASEQFF
.	TRBV7-2	.	TRBJ1-4	TGTGCCAGCAGCTTAGGTTTGGCAGAAAGGGAAAAACTGTTTTTT	CASSLGLAEREKLFF
.	TRBV20-1	.	TRBJ1-2	TGCAGTGCTAGAGATGGGGGCGGACGGGTAGTTGGCTACACCTTC	CSARDGGGRVVGYTF
.	TRBV6-2/TRBV6-3	.	TRBJ1-3	TGTGCCAGCAGCGACGGTCGAAGCTCTGGAAACACCATATATTTT	CASSDGRSSGNTIYF
.	TRBV7-9	few	TRBJ2-5	TGTGCCAGTAGCTTAGGACAGCCGAGGGAGCAGTACTTC	CASSLGQPREQYF
.	TRBV29-1	few	TRBJ2-7	TGCAGCGTTGGGGGACACCCTTACGAGCAGTACTTC	CSVGGHPYEQYF
.	TRBV4-1	.	TRBJ2-1	TGCGCCAGCAGCCAAGGCGCGGGGAAAAAGGGCAATGAGCAGTTCTTC	CASSQGAGKKGNEQFF
.	TRBV12-3/TRBV12-4	.	TRBJ2-1	TGTGCCAGCAGTTTACCCCTAGTTTACAATGAGCAGTTCTTC	CASSLPLVYNEQFF
TRBD2	TRBV3-1	few	TRBJ2-5	TGTGCCGGCAGCCAAGGGACTAGCGGAAGGGAGACCCAGTACTTC	CAGSQGTSGRETQYF
.	TRBV7-2	.	TRBJ2-5	TGTGCCAGCAGCTGGCGGGCAGAGAGGAGGGGAGAGACCCAGTACTTC	CASSWRAERRGETQYF
.	TRBV2	.	TRBJ2-5	TGTGCCAGCAGGGGGGGCGGAGGGACCCAGTACTTC	CASRGGGGTQYF